Each of the 17 T cell receptor beta chains below was sequenced from the same sample in a study of T cells in Graves' hyperthyroidism and ophthalmopathy. Amplified regions were TCR beta CDR3 sequences from RNA transcripts. In the first-round RT-PCR of the TCR CDR3, the HTBI primer set was used. From the multiplex PCR reads, TCRdb called clonotypes with MiXCR, one entry per CDR3 protein. Of almost 600,000 distinct CDR3 sequences listed, roughly 50% are singletons. Sequences were obtained from peripheral blood or thyroid tissue (not recorded which). Receptor source: a woman under 30 with Graves' hyperthyroidism.

This clonotype was observed at least ten times. The rearrangement uses TRBV10-3 and TRBJ2-7, with D perhaps assigned TRBD1 or TRBD2 (5 bases each). Trimming left V 3 bases short and J 0 bases short, with 15 bases between. The germline V gene encodes CDR1 ENHRY and CDR2 SYGVKD. The CDR3 is made up of 16 amino acids. The CDR3 DNA is TGTGCCATCAGTGATGGGACCGACTTTTACTCCTACGAGCAGTACTTC. Protein product: CAISDGTDFYSYEQYF.

The chain carries TRBV2 and TRBJ2-5, with D possibly being TRBD1 or TRBD2 (5 bases each). Trimming stripped 8 bases from V and 8 bases from J, with 12 bases between. Germline CDR1 is SNHLY and CDR2 is FYNNEI. This CDR3 comprises 11 residues. Here the CDR3 DNA reads TGTGCCAGCCAGGACCGGGACACCCAGTACTTC. Translation gives CASQDRDTQYF.

The V gene is TRBV20-1, the J gene TRBJ1-2; D not resolved. Germline lookup yields CDR1 DFQATT and CDR2 SNEGSKA (reference sequence). The length of the CDR3 is 12 residues. V was clipped by 6 bases and J by 3 bases, with 11 bases between them. The CDR3 DNA follows: TGCAGTGCCAGCAGTTTTGACTATGGCTACACCTTC. It specifies CSASSFDYGYTF.

The chain has TRBV6-5 and TRBJ2-6; perhaps TRBD1 as D (7 bases). Germline assignment: CDR1 MNHEY and CDR2 SVGAGI. The CDR3 spans 15 residues. Trimming left V 4 bases short and J 2 bases short, with 9 bases between. The CDR3 loop is CASSSRGAGANVLTF. CDR3 coding DNA: TGTGCCAGCAGTTCCAGGGGGGCTGGGGCCAACGTCCTGACTTTC.

The rearrangement links TRBV5-8 to TRBJ2-7; 12 nucleotides align to TRBD1. The junction had 5 bases not matched to a gene; V was cut back by 4 bases and J by 6 bases. The CDR3 is 14 amino acids. The germline V gene encodes CDR1 SGHTS and CDR2 YDEGEE. This chain's CDR3 is CASSLGTGGTEQYF. CDR3 DNA sequence: TGTGCCAGCAGCCTTGGGACAGGGGGCACCGAGCAGTACTTC.

V is TRBV20-1 and J is TRBJ1-4; the D gene is possibly TRBD1 (6 bases). V was pared by 3 bases and J by 10 bases, with 12 bases between. The CDR3 extends over 12 amino acids. Germline CDR1 is DFQATT and CDR2 is SNEGSKA (reference sequence). In nucleotides, the CDR3 is TGCAGTGCTAGTTTCAGGGGCGGAAAACTGTTTTTT. Protein sequence: CSASFRGGKLFF.

Details on this clonotype: Since a much larger clone is just one base distant, this may be a read error. The rearrangement links TRBV2 to TRBJ1-4; D is uncertain. With 6 bases removed from V and 7 bases from J, the gap between germline ends came to 6 bases. Germline CDR1 and CDR2: SNHLY and FYNNEI. This CDR3 is 11 amino acids long. The CDR3 sequence is CASRSLEKLFF. Written as DNA, the CDR3 is TGTGCCAGCAGGAGCCTTGAAAAACTGTTTTTT.

The chain combines TRBV27 with TRBJ1-5; 8 bases map to TRBD1. This CDR3 contains 18 residues. V was clipped by 0 bases and J by 2 bases; unmatched bases: 9. Germline assignment: CDR1 MNHEY and CDR2 SMNVEV (reference sequence). CDR3 sequence (DNA): TGTGCCAGCAGTTTATCGGGGACAGGCGTTTGGGGCAATCAGCCCCAGCATTTT. This codes for CASSLSGTGVWGNQPQHF.

This clonotype was seen a single time. An end of the junction does not agree with germline; a read error may underlie this. The chain has TRBV15 and TRBJ2-3, with D hard to call. Per germline, CDR1 LNHNV and CDR2 YYDKDF (reference sequence). The CDR3 has 15 residues. The CDR3 region has the DNA TGTGCCACCAGCAGAGCGCCACTAAGCACAGATGCGCAGTATTTT. The encoded protein is CATSRAPLSTDAQYF. Complete variable domain (other parts from reference TRBV15 and TRBJ2-3): DAMVIQNPRYQVTQFGKPVTLSCSQTLNHNVMYWYQQKSSQAPKLLFHYYDKDFNNEADTPDNFQSRRPNTSFCFLDIRSPGLGDTAMYLCATSRAPLSTDAQYFGPGTRLTVL.

A note on this clonotype: A read error may explain this, as a much larger clone is one base away. Without the conserved terminal phenylalanine or tryptophan, this CDR3 likely stems from a read error. The gene calls are TRBV29-1 and TRBJ2-5, with 8 bases that match TRBD2. The CDR3 has 14 residues. The V segment lost 6 bases and the J segment 2 bases; nucleotides outside the gene matches: 8. From germline, CDR1 is SQVTM and CDR2 ANQGSEA. DNA of the CDR3: TGCAGCGTCGGGGGGGTGGGGGTACAAGAGACCCAGTACCTC. Encoded protein: CSVGGVGVQETQYL.

This sequence joins TRBV7-2 and TRBJ2-3, with 9 bases aligning to TRBD2. V was clipped by 5 bases and J by 7 bases; unmatched bases: 10. Germline CDR1 reads SGHTA; CDR2 reads FQGNSA. The CDR3 is made up of 15 amino acids. The CDR3 region is CASSQGTSIRNTQYF. CDR3 DNA sequence: TGTGCCAGCAGCCAGGGGACTAGCATCCGGAATACGCAGTATTTT.

This clonotype was picked up many times. The chain recombines TRBV6-6 with TRBJ1-6, with unresolved D. Between the trimmed V and J ends, which lost 2 bases and 10 bases, there was a span of 12 bases. The CDR3 length is 14 residues. CDR1 and CDR2 (germline): MNHNY, SVGAGI (reference sequence). CDR3 in DNA: TGTGCCAGCAGTTACGTGGGAGAAGGATCACCCCTCCACTTT. It is translated as CASSYVGEGSPLHF.

The genes are TRBV12-3 or TRBV12-4 and TRBJ1-1; unclear D gene. The CDR3 is 13 residues long. The ends were cut back, 5 bases at V and 1 base at J, with 8 bases in the middle. The CDR3 DNA reads TGTGCCAGCAGTACCCACCGGAACACTGAAGCTTTCTTT. This sequence encodes CASSTHRNTEAFF.

V gene TRBV5-1 combines with J gene TRBJ2-1, with D unclear. CDR1 SGHRS and CDR2 YFSETQ come from the germline V gene. The CDR3 runs 13 residues. Trimming pared 0 bases from V and 4 bases from J, leaving 5 bases between. CDR3 DNA: TGCGCCAGCAGCTTGGATGATTACAATGAGCAGTTCTTC. Its translation is CASSLDDYNEQFF.

This clonotype was seen ten or more times. The rearrangement joins TRBV5-1 to TRBJ1-1, with D perhaps TRBD1 (5 bases). The V and J ends lost 4 bases and 5 bases respectively, with 15 bases between them. This CDR3 has 14 residues. CDR1 and CDR2 (germline): SGHRS, YFSETQ. CDR3 residues: CASSGGGGRTEAFF. CDR3 bases: TGCGCCAGCAGCGGCGGCGGGGGAAGGACTGAAGCTTTCTTT.

Remarks on this clonotype: Compared with germline, one end of the junction differs, possibly owing to a read error. The genes are TRBV2 and TRBJ1-4; D not resolved. There are 14 residues in the CDR3. CDR1 and CDR2 from the germline V gene are SNHLY and FYNNEI. This CDR3 reads CASSEAGFREKLFF. CDR3 bases: TGTGCCAGTAGTGAAGCGGGGTTTCGGGAAAAACTGTTTTTT.

The chain joins TRBV29-1 to TRBJ2-7; 7 nucleotides align to TRBD1. Germline values: CDR1 SQVTM, CDR2 ANQGSEA. CDR3 size: 16 residues. The DNA for the CDR3 is TGCAGTGCTGGGGGCGAGGAACAGGGGAAAACCTACGAGCAGTACTTC. Protein product: CSAGGEEQGKTYEQYF.